Listed here are 2 T cell receptor beta chains from one sample, sequenced in a study of blood T cell repertoires in COVID-19. Produced via immunoSEQ multiplex PCR; TCRdb's table is partial and in-frame only. The sample carries a few hundred thousand clones, roughly 84% recorded once. The sequencing sample was made of PBMCs or T cells enriched from blood (not recorded which). All receptors come from a man between 25 and 39 years old in a cohort exposed to, infected with or recovered from COVID-19 (not recorded which).

The chain recombines TRBV5-1 with TRBJ2-2, with D uncertain. Germline-derived CDR1 and CDR2 are SGHRS and YFSETQ. Trimming left V 0 bases short and J 7 bases short, with 7 bases between. The CDR3 length is 13 residues. The CDR3 DNA is TGCGCCAGCAGCTTGGATCGTGTCGGGGAGCTGTTTTTT. As protein: CASSLDRVGELFF.

The rearrangement links TRBV6-2 or TRBV6-3 to TRBJ2-1; 11 positions agree with TRBD2. CDR3 length: 16 amino acids. V was clipped by 5 bases and J by 3 bases; unmatched bases: 6. The germline V gene encodes CDR1 MNHEY and CDR2 SVGEGT. Written as DNA, the CDR3 is TGTGCCAGCAGTGTAGTCGGGACTAGCGGCTACAATGAGCAGTTCTTC. It is translated as CASSVVGTSGYNEQFF.